The 12 T cell receptor beta chains below come from one sample, sequenced in a study of shared clonotypes between healthy human individuals. Method: immunoSEQ multiplex PCR; TCRdb's copy keeps in-frame clones and lacks some. This sample carries roughly 640,000 clones, roughly 97% of them seen once, and the ten largest clones take 0.057%. Sequenced material: naive CD4+ T cells sorted from blood. Subset reported: CD45RA+ positively selected. These receptors originate from a woman aged 25 to 45 in good health.

The chain is built from TRBV6-1 and TRBJ2-7; 13 bases line up with TRBD2. CDR3 length: 14 residues. Germline V gives CDR1 MNHNS, CDR2 SASEGT. The V and J ends lost 6 bases and 7 bases, in that order; junction bases with no gene match: 6. The CDR3 spells CASRGLAGEKEQYF. The CDR3 DNA reads as TGTGCCAGCAGAGGACTAGCGGGAGAGAAGGAGCAGTACTTC.

The genes are TRBV29-1 and TRBJ2-2; the D gene is possibly TRBD2 (6 bases). The CDR3 runs 15 residues. Germline V gene sequence: CDR1 SQVTM, CDR2 ANQGSEA. Deletions cut 2 bases from V and 0 bases from J, with 10 bases between. CDR3 nucleotides: TGCAGCGTTGAATCGGGCGGGGCGAACACCGGGGAGCTGTTTTTT. Protein product: CSVESGGANTGELFF.

V usage is TRBV11-2 and J usage is TRBJ2-1, with D maybe TRBD2 (5 bases). Germline V gene lookup returns CDR1 SGHAT and CDR2 FQNNGV. This CDR3 contains 14 residues. V dropped 7 bases and J dropped 5 bases, with 15 bases sitting between them. The CDR3 bases are TGTGCCAGCACTCCGGCCCTAGCAGACAATGAGCAGTTCTTC. The encoded protein is CASTPALADNEQFF.

The chain is built from TRBV30 and TRBJ2-5, with D possibly being TRBD2 (5 bases). V dropped 0 bases and J dropped 11 bases, with 13 bases sitting between them. CDR1 is GTSNPN and CDR2 is SVGIG in the germline V gene (reference sequence). This CDR3 region has 12 residues. CDR3 amino acids: CAWSVLDGEQYF. CDR3 nucleotide sequence: TGTGCCTGGAGTGTACTAGACGGTGAGCAGTACTTC. Full variable domain (missing parts from reference TRBV30 and TRBJ2-5): SQTIHQWPATLVQPVGSPLSLECTVEGTSNPNLYWYRQAAGRGLQLLFYSVGIGQISSEVPQNLSASRPQDRQFILSSKKLLLSDSGFYLCAWSVLDGEQYFGPGTRLLVL.

CDR3 amino acids: CASKITSGYEQYF. CDR3 nucleotide sequence: TGTGCCAGCAAAATTACTAGCGGCTACGAGCAGTACTTC. The genes are TRBV6-5 and TRBJ2-7; 8 positions match TRBD2. The V segment lost 7 bases and the J segment 3 bases; nucleotides outside the gene matches: 5. The germline V gene has CDR1 MNHEY and CDR2 SVGAGI. The CDR3 is made up of 13 amino acids.

This chain links TRBV11-2 with TRBJ2-7; 12 nucleotides agree with TRBD1. The CDR3 covers 15 residues. Germline V CDR1 and CDR2: SGHAT, FQNNGV. Trimming cost V 5 bases and J 5 bases; bases outside gene matches: 7. Written as DNA, the CDR3 is TGTGCCAGCAGCACACCGGGACAGGGGGCCAACGAGCAGTACTTC. This gives the protein CASSTPGQGANEQYF. The full variable domain, its missing parts supplied by reference TRBV11-2 and TRBJ2-7, is EAGVAQSPRYKIIEKRQSVAFWCNPISGHATLYWYQQILGQGPKLLIQFQNNGVVDDSQLPKDRFSAERLKGVDSTLKIQPAKLEDSAVYLCASSTPGQGANEQYFGPGTRLTVT.

V gene TRBV28 combines with J gene TRBJ1-2, with D perhaps TRBD1 (6 bases). Trimming took 2 bases from V and 7 from J, leaving 11 bases between them. This CDR3 comprises 13 residues. Germline assignment: CDR1 MDHEN and CDR2 SYDVKM. This CDR3 is CASSLVTGLGYTF. In nucleotides, the CDR3 is TGTGCCAGCAGTTTAGTTACAGGGCTTGGCTACACCTTC.

The V call is TRBV12-2, the J call TRBJ2-7; TRBD2 is taken as the D call from the table, unchecked against the DNA. TRBV12-2 is marked as a pseudogene. The CDR3 contains 18 residues. CDR3 in DNA: TGTGCAAGTCGCTCCGGGAAGGGGTGGGGGGACCGACCCTACGAGCAGTACTTC. Translating it yields CASRSGKGWGDRPYEQYF.

The gene calls are TRBV19 and TRBJ1-3; D not resolved. The CDR3 sequence is 15 residues long. With 3 bases removed from V and 0 bases from J, the gap between germline ends came to 9 bases. Germline V gene data show CDR1 as LNHDA and CDR2 as SQIVND (reference sequence). The CDR3 coding sequence is TGTGCCAGTAGTATCGACAAGAGCTCTGGAAACACCATATATTTT. Encoded protein: CASSIDKSSGNTIYF.

This chain joins TRBV18 and TRBJ1-2; the D is unclear. Germline CDR1 is KGHSH and CDR2 is LQKENI. V lost 6 bases and J 5 bases, leaving 19 bases between the germline ends. The CDR3 is 15 amino acids. The CDR3 reads CASSDGEAQSYGYTF. In nucleotides, the CDR3 is TGTGCCAGCTCGGACGGTGAGGCCCAAAGTTATGGCTACACCTTC.

V is TRBV27 and J is TRBJ1-2; a possible D gene is TRBD1 (6 bases). Trimming took 10 bases from V and 4 from J, leaving 25 bases between them. CDR1 is MNHEY, CDR2 SMNVEV, per germline (reference sequence). The CDR3 runs to 16 residues. CDR3 amino acids: CATLDRPAAPSYGYTF. The CDR3 DNA reads as TGTGCCACCCTGGACAGACCAGCAGCCCCTTCCTATGGCTACACCTTC.

V usage is TRBV10-3 and J usage is TRBJ1-1; unclear D gene. Germline V gives CDR1 ENHRY, CDR2 SYGVKD. The CDR3 loop spans 12 amino acids. V lost 2 bases and J lost 1, with 2 bases in between. The CDR3 here is CAISERNTEAFF. CDR3 DNA: TGTGCCATCAGTGAGAGGAACACTGAAGCTTTCTTT.